The 24 T cell receptor beta chains in this list originate from one sample, sequenced in a study of T-cell reconstitution after alpha-beta-depleted transplantation in children. TCRbeta library construction was performed incorporating unique molecular identifiers. TCRdb fed the PCR reads into MiXCR, producing one record per CDR3 protein. Among 190,000 or so distinct CDR3 sequences listed, roughly 6.3% were seen once. The sequenced sample was PBMCs, obtained before TCRalphabeta/CD19-depleted stem cell transplant. All receptors come from a girl under three years old with combined immunodeficiency, due to receive a stem cell transplant.

At least ten counts were recorded for this clonotype. This rearrangement joins TRBV28 to TRBJ2-1, with D tentatively TRBD1 (5 bases). Germline V gene data show CDR1 as MDHEN and CDR2 as SYDVKM. This CDR3 comprises 15 residues. Trimming removed 4 bases at V and 7 bases at J, with 17 bases between. The CDR3 DNA reads as TGTGCCAGCAGTTACCGTGACAGATATGGGAATGAGCAGTTCTTC. It codes for CASSYRDRYGNEQFF.

There are many counts of this clonotype. V gene TRBV5-1 combines with J gene TRBJ2-7, with D possibly TRBD2 on 6 matching bases. Germline V CDR1 and CDR2: SGHRS, YFSETQ. With 3 bases removed from V and 3 bases from J, the gap between germline ends came to 19 bases. The CDR3 sequence is 16 residues long. The CDR3 DNA is TGCGCCAGCAGCTGGGACGTCCGGGAGAATAACTACGAGCAGTACTTC. Its translation is CASSWDVRENNYEQYF. The full variable domain, with the rest looked up from reference TRBV5-1 and TRBJ2-7, is KAGVTQTPRYLIKTRGQQVTLSCSPISGHRSVSWYQQTPGQGLQFLFEYFSETQRNKGNFPGRFSGRQFSNSRSEMNVSTLELGDSALYLCASSWDVRENNYEQYFGPGTRLTVT.

In this sample, this clonotype turned up many times. V is TRBV28 and J is TRBJ2-7; tentatively, D is TRBD1 (6 bases). Germline V gene sequence: CDR1 MDHEN, CDR2 SYDVKM. V was pared by 5 bases and J by 7 bases, with 18 bases between. CDR3 length equals 14 residues. The CDR3: CASSPLTGLEEQYF. The CDR3 coding sequence is TGTGCCAGCAGTCCCCTTACAGGGCTGGAGGAGCAGTACTTC.

This clonotype occurred many times. The chain couples TRBV5-1 to TRBJ2-1, with unresolved D. Trimming pared 1 base from V and 7 bases from J, leaving 15 bases between. Germline V gene lookup returns CDR1 SGHRS and CDR2 YFSETQ. The length of the CDR3 is 15 residues. The CDR3 protein is CASSLILQEGNEQFF. Here the CDR3 DNA reads TGCGCCAGCAGCTTGATTCTGCAAGAAGGGAATGAGCAGTTCTTC.

At least ten counts were recorded for this clonotype. V gene TRBV20-1 combines with J gene TRBJ1-1; a possible D gene is TRBD1 (5 bases). Trimming removed 0 bases from V and 2 bases from J, with 22 bases in between. Germline CDR1 is DFQATT and CDR2 is SNEGSKA (reference sequence). There are 18 residues in the CDR3. The CDR3 region has the DNA TGCAGTGCTAGAGATCCCCCAGGGTCTAACAGAGCCAACACTGAAGCTTTCTTT. Translated, it gives CSARDPPGSNRANTEAFF.

This clonotype was found a few times. The V and J genes are TRBV12-3 or TRBV12-4 and TRBJ1-1, with 12 bases matching TRBD1. V dropped 7 bases and J dropped 12; count of bases not matched to a gene: 6. The CDR3 contains 12 residues. CDR3 sequence (DNA): TGTGCCAGCACCCCGGGGACAGGGGGCTCTTTCTTT. Its protein product is CASTPGTGGSFF.

This clonotype was counted at least ten times. The V call is TRBV28, the J call TRBJ2-1; 8 bases map to TRBD2. V shed 1 base and J 10 bases; nucleotides not matched to a gene: 6. Per the germline V gene, CDR1 is MDHEN and CDR2 is SYDVKM. There are 14 residues in the CDR3. The CDR3 here is CASSLFLAGIEQFF. The CDR3, as DNA: TGTGCCAGCAGTTTATTTCTAGCGGGTATCGAGCAGTTCTTC.

As regards this clonotype: A clone one base away is much larger, so this may be a read error. The J gene is TRBJ2-3, the V gene TRBV10-2; 9 bases are a match to TRBD2. Germline CDR1 is WSHSY and CDR2 is SAAADI. V shed 4 bases and J 4 bases; nucleotides not matched to a gene: 12. The length of the CDR3 is 17 residues. The CDR3 sequence is CASSGTSVKSIADTQYF. The DNA of the CDR3 is TGCGCCAGCAGTGGGACTAGCGTAAAATCGATCGCAGATACGCAGTATTTT.

In its sample, this clonotype was seen many times. The V gene is TRBV7-2, the J gene TRBJ2-7, with 7 bases lining up with TRBD2. The germline gives CDR1 SGHTA, CDR2 FQGNSA. V lost 1 base and J lost 9; bases outside the gene matches: 9. The CDR3 is 14 amino acids. CDR3 coding DNA: TGTGCCAGCAGCTTAGAGGGACTACCAGTGACGCAGTACTTC. It encodes CASSLEGLPVTQYF.

This clonotype was observed many times. The CDR3 loop is CASSMTGGSTEAFF. As DNA, the CDR3 is TGTGCCAGTAGTATGACAGGGGGATCCACTGAAGCTTTCTTT. The chain joins TRBV19 to TRBJ1-1, with TRBD1 identical over 9 bases. CDR3 size: 14 residues. The trim removed 3 bases at V and 4 bases at J, leaving 3 bases unmatched. Germline-derived CDR1 and CDR2 are LNHDA and SQIVND (reference sequence). The variable domain in full, with the rest retrieved from reference TRBV19 and TRBJ1-1, is DGGITQSPKYLFRKEGQNVTLSCEQNLNHDAMYWYRQDPGQGLRLIYYSQIVNDFQKGDIAEGYSVSREKKESFPLTVTSAQKNPTAFYLCASSMTGGSTEAFFGQGTRLTVV.

This clonotype was observed at least ten times. The genes are TRBV4-2 and TRBJ1-2; 9 nucleotides align to TRBD1. The V gene end was trimmed by 4 bases and the J gene end by 2 bases; junction bases not matched to a gene: 2. There are 14 residues in the CDR3. Germline V gene sequence: CDR1 LGHNA, CDR2 YNFKEQ. The CDR3 bases are TGTGCCAGCAGCCCGGACAGGGGAAACTATGGCTACACCTTC. Amino acid sequence: CASSPDRGNYGYTF.

Concerning this clonotype: A read error may be the cause here, since a much bigger clone is one base away. This chain joins TRBV15 and TRBJ2-1; the match to TRBD2 covers 10 bases. The CDR3 sequence is 16 residues long. CDR1 LNHNV and CDR2 YYDKDF come from the germline V gene (reference sequence). The CDR3 nucleotides are TGTGCCACCAGCAGAGTTGCTAGCGGGAGATACAATGAGCGGTTCTTC. Translating it yields CATSRVASGRYNERFF. The complete variable domain, with remaining parts taken from reference TRBV15 and TRBJ2-1, reads DAMVIQNPRYQVTQFGKPVTLSCSQTLNHNVMYWYQQKSSQAPKLLFHYYDKDFNNEADTPDNFQSRRPNTSFCFLDIRSPGLGDTAMYLCATSRVASGRYNERFFGPGTRLTVL.

This clonotype showed up many times. This chain connects TRBV24-1 to TRBJ1-1; possibly TRBD1 for D (5 bases). The CDR3 covers 13 residues. CDR1 and CDR2 (germline): KGHDR, SFDVKD. V dropped 7 bases and J dropped 4 bases, with 12 bases sitting between them. The CDR3 protein is CATRAGRSTEAFF. The CDR3 coding sequence is TGTGCCACCAGGGCAGGGCGGAGCACTGAAGCTTTCTTT.

Ten or more counts support this clonotype. The rearrangement joins TRBV28 to TRBJ2-1; 14 bases agree with TRBD2. Germline CDR1 is MDHEN and CDR2 is SYDVKM. V lost 6 bases, J lost 3 bases, and 7 bases stayed unmatched. The CDR3 spans 17 residues. DNA for the CDR3: TGTGCCAGCAGCCCACCGGGACTAGCGGGAGACTACAATGAGCAGTTCTTC. Residues: CASSPPGLAGDYNEQFF.

This clonotype was observed many times. This rearrangement joins TRBV20-1 to TRBJ2-1; 8 bases align to TRBD1. Unmatched junction bases numbered 7, after V lost 1 base and J lost 5 bases. Germline-derived CDR1 and CDR2 are DFQATT and SNEGSKA (reference sequence). CDR3 length equals 15 residues. The DNA for the CDR3 is TGCAGTGCTAGAGGGGGGTACAGGGGGGACAATGAGCAGTTCTTC. This sequence encodes CSARGGYRGDNEQFF.

Ten or more counts support this clonotype. In nucleotides, the CDR3 is TGCGCCAGCAGCACATCCTTATTCAGGTTGGTCTACGAGCAGTACTTC. Protein sequence: CASSTSLFRLVYEQYF. This chain connects TRBV5-1 to TRBJ2-7; D unresolved. V was cut by 4 bases and J by 3 bases, with 20 bases left in between. The germline gives CDR1 SGHRS, CDR2 YFSETQ. The CDR3 length is 16 residues.

This clonotype was counted ten times or more. The rearrangement uses TRBV24-1 and TRBJ2-1; 7 bases agree with TRBD1. Trimming removed 7 bases from V and 4 bases from J; junction bases left unmatched: 9. The CDR3 loop spans 15 amino acids. Germline V gives CDR1 KGHDR, CDR2 SFDVKD. The CDR3 DNA reads as TGTGCCACCAGCGCCACCCCGGACAGGTACAATGAGCAGTTCTTC. Its translation: CATSATPDRYNEQFF.

Remarks on this clonotype: One base away lies a much larger clone, so this may be a sequencing read error. The chain couples TRBV21-1 to TRBJ2-5. TRBV21-1 corresponds to a pseudogene. The CDR3 is 16 residues long. The CDR3 nucleotides are TGTGCCAGCATCAAAGCGCACCGACGGAATCAAGAGACCCAGTACTTC. As protein: CASIKAHRRNQETQYF.

This clonotype was seen ten or more times. CDR3 bases: TGTGCCAGCAGCTTAATAGGGGAAGAGACCCAGTACTTC. As protein: CASSLIGEETQYF. The V call is TRBV7-3, the J call TRBJ2-5; D is possibly TRBD1 (5 bases). This CDR3 has 13 residues. Deletions cut 1 base from V and 3 bases from J, with 6 bases between. Germline loops: CDR1 SGHTA, CDR2 FQGTGA.

This clonotype was seen at least ten times. The CDR3 here is CASSPWTQSSYNEQFF. CDR3 coding DNA: TGTGCCAGCAGCCCCTGGACGCAGAGCTCCTACAATGAGCAGTTCTTC. The J gene is TRBJ2-1, the V gene TRBV7-8, with unresolved D. Trimming left V 5 bases short and J 0 bases short, with 14 bases between. The germline V gene encodes CDR1 SGHVS and CDR2 FQNEAQ. The CDR3 loop spans 16 amino acids.

This clonotype was counted at least ten times. The chain joins TRBV28 to TRBJ2-3; 7 nucleotides align to TRBD2. Germline assignment: CDR1 MDHEN and CDR2 SYDVKM. This CDR3 has 18 residues. Trimming at V came to 2 bases and at J to 0 bases, leaving 11 bases not matched to a gene. CDR3 loop: CASSLTRTSATSTDTQYF. DNA for the CDR3: TGTGCCAGCAGTTTAACTCGAACTAGCGCGACTAGCACAGATACGCAGTATTTT.

This clonotype was detected ten times or more. J is TRBJ2-7 and V is TRBV5-1; D is unresolved. Germline CDR1 reads SGHRS; CDR2 reads YFSETQ. This CDR3 contains 11 residues. Trimming shortened V by 2 bases and J by 2 bases, and 2 bases separated the two germline ends. The CDR3 is CASSFTYEQYF. The CDR3 DNA reads as TGCGCCAGCAGCTTTACCTACGAGCAGTACTTC.

This clonotype occurred many times. The CDR3: CASSLGHLNTEAFF. DNA of the CDR3: TGTGCCAGCAGTTTGGGACATCTGAACACTGAAGCTTTCTTT. The chain joins TRBV6-2 or TRBV6-3 to TRBJ1-1; a weak D match, TRBD1 (6 bases). The length of the CDR3 is 14 residues. V lost 4 bases and J lost 0, with 9 bases in between. Germline CDR1 MNHEY, CDR2 SVGEGT.

This clonotype was seen repeatedly, ten times or more. The chain combines TRBV29-1 with TRBJ2-7; 7 nucleotides align to TRBD1. CDR3 length: 12 residues. Germline lookup yields CDR1 SQVTM and CDR2 ANQGSEA. Trimming removed 7 bases from V and 2 bases from J; junction bases left unmatched: 5. This CDR3 reads CSASGTAYEQYF. The CDR3 DNA is TGCAGCGCGTCCGGGACAGCCTACGAGCAGTACTTC.